The source of this T cell receptor (beta chain) is a study of blood T cell repertoires in COVID-19. Only in-frame clones appear in the TCRdb table, and some are missing; sequencing was by immunoSEQ multiplex PCR. The sample holds roughly 290,000 clones, around 91% seen once. This CDR3 spans 16 amino acids. CDR1 and CDR2 from the germline V gene are SGHVS and FQNEAQ. With 2 bases removed from V and 1 base from J, the gap between germline ends came to 13 bases. This TCR was sampled from a woman aged 55-69 years with acute or convalescent COVID-19. Sequencing was carried out using peripheral blood. The chain uses TRBV7-8 and TRBJ2-3; D is perhaps TRBD2 (6 bases). The chain's CDR3 is CASSLKTSPRTDTQYF. The CDR3 DNA sequence: TGTGCCAGCAGCTTAAAAACTAGCCCGCGCACAGATACGCAGTATTTT. The full variable domain, with the rest looked up from reference TRBV7-8 and TRBJ2-3, is GAGVSQSPRYKVAKRGQDVALRCDPISGHVSLFWYQQALGQGPEFLTYFQNEAQLDKSGLPSDRFFAERPEGSVSTLKIQRTQQEDSAVYLCASSLKTSPRTDTQYFGPGTRLTVL.